This T cell receptor (beta chain) was recorded in a study of T-cell memory formation after mild COVID-19. On this clonotype itself: One end of the junction does not line up with germline, which may come from a read error.

TCRdb re-called the 5' RACE reads through MiXCR, storing one row per CDR3 protein. The sample consists of 250,000 to 350,000 distinct CDR3 sequences, roughly 15% of them appearing once. The TCR originated in a man aged 18 to 30 who had mild COVID-19 (a few samples of this study predate the infection). Cell type and time point are not known. Sequencing was done on a sample of PBMCs or a T cell subset sorted from them (not recorded which).

CDR3 protein: CASSEEDPNNEQFF. For the CDR3, the DNA is TGCGCCAGCAGCGAAGAGGACCCGAACAATGAGCAGTTCTTC. This chain joins TRBV4-1 and TRBJ2-1; D unclear. CDR1 is MGHRA and CDR2 is YSYEKL in the germline V gene. This CDR3 region has 14 residues.